Described below is a single T cell receptor beta chain sequence and its context. The source of the sample is a study of blood T cell repertoires in COVID-19. This CDR3 is 16 amino acids long. Germline V lookup: CDR1 LNHDA, CDR2 SQIVND (reference sequence). Trimming took 9 bases from V and 2 from J, leaving 20 bases between them. Methods used by the authors: Nucleated cell counts were estimated from reference gene primer amplification. Using immunoSEQ multiplex PCR, the repertoire was profiled, and TCRdb retains in-frame clones only, with some absent. V and J calls and clone size are as listed in that table; D and trimming were resolved from the DNA. The table shows roughly 300,000 clones, with approximately 89% occurring only once.

J is TRBJ1-5 and V is TRBV19, with D tentatively TRBD1 (5 bases). Sequencing input: peripheral blood. This receptor was obtained from a woman between 50 and 59 years old who had recovered from COVID-19. This CDR3 reads CASRASEKGGNQPQHF. CDR3 nucleotide sequence: TGTGCCAGCAGGGCATCTGAAAAAGGCGGCAATCAGCCCCAGCATTTT.